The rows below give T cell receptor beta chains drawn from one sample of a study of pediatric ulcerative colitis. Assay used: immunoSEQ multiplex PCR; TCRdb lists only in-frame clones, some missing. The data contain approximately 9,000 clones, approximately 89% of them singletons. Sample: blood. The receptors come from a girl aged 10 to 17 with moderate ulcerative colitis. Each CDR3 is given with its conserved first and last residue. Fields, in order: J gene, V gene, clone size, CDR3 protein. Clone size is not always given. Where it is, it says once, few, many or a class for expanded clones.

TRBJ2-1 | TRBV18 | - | CASSPPRTGYNEQFF
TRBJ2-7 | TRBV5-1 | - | CASSPANRGEQYF
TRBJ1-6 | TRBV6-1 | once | CASSDSENSPLHF
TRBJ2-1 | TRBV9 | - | CASSVDPGAGEQFF
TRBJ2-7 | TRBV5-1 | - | CASSFGDGHYEQYF
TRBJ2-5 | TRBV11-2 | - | CASSPGQSFKTAQYF
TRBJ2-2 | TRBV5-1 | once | CASSVQTGNTGELFF
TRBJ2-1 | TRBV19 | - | CASSTGGALIYNEQFF
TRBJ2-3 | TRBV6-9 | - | CASSLAGGASTDTQYF
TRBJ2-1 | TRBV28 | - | CASKNYPGQGTYNEQFF
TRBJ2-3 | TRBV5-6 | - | CASSLGGLAGGPSDTQYF
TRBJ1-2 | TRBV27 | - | CASSFGGAGYGYTF
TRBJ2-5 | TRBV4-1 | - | CASSQGVGLETQYF
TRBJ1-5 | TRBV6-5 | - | CASSQRRGQPQHF
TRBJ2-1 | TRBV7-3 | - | CASSRPPTDRGLGNEQFF
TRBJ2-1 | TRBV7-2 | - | CASSFTSGGSVDNEQFF